These 21 T cell receptor beta chains share one sample of origin, sequenced in a study of T cell changes during pregnancy in multiple sclerosis. Assay used: immunoSEQ multiplex PCR; TCRdb lists only in-frame clones, some missing. The sample shows 50,000 to 55,000 clones, about nine tenths of them seen only once. The specimen was CD4+ T cells from peripheral blood mononuclear cells, collected in the third trimester of pregnancy. The receptors here all came from a female donor with multiple sclerosis, enrolled in a pregnancy study.

The chain joins TRBV7-6 to TRBJ1-1; possibly TRBD1 for D (6 bases). Trimming left V 4 bases short and J 4 bases short, with 19 bases between. Germline loops: CDR1 SGHVS, CDR2 FNYEAQ. The CDR3 covers 16 residues. For the CDR3, the DNA is TGTGCCAGCAGCTCAGATACCACAGGGACGGGCACTGAAGCTTTCTTT. Its protein is CASSSDTTGTGTEAFF.

The chain has TRBV18 and TRBJ2-7; D is unclear. Per germline, CDR1 KGHSH and CDR2 LQKENI. There are 15 residues in the CDR3. V gave up 10 bases and J gave up 4 bases, with 23 bases separating them. The chain's CDR3 is CATPLAWIGPYEQYF. The CDR3, as DNA: TGTGCCACCCCTTTAGCTTGGATAGGTCCGTACGAGCAGTACTTC.

The genes are TRBV19 and TRBJ1-5; perhaps TRBD1 as D (5 bases). The length of the CDR3 is 15 residues. Per the germline V gene, CDR1 is LNHDA and CDR2 is SQIVND (reference sequence). Deletions cut 5 bases from V and 0 bases from J, with 11 bases between. The CDR3 sequence: CASSLGRGSNQPQHF. DNA for the CDR3: TGTGCCAGTAGTCTGGGGCGTGGTAGCAATCAGCCCCAGCATTTT.

The chain carries TRBV30 and TRBJ2-3; maybe TRBD2 (5 bases). V was pared by 0 bases and J by 6 bases, with 10 bases between. CDR1 is GTSNPN, CDR2 SVGIG, per germline (reference sequence). This CDR3 spans 13 amino acids. This CDR3 reads CAWSVLTMDTQYF. CDR3 DNA sequence: TGTGCCTGGAGTGTCCTGACTATGGATACGCAGTATTTT.

This chain connects TRBV5-1 to TRBJ1-3; 8 bases match TRBD1. Trimming removed 4 bases from V and 1 base from J; junction bases left unmatched: 1. This CDR3 spans 14 amino acids. Germline-derived CDR1 and CDR2 are SGHRS and YFSETQ. The CDR3 spells CASSGQGSGNTIYF. In DNA form, the CDR3 reads TGCGCCAGCAGCGGACAGGGTTCTGGAAACACCATATATTTT.

J is TRBJ2-1 and V is TRBV19; 11 positions match TRBD2. The CDR3 loop spans 14 amino acids. From germline, CDR1 is LNHDA and CDR2 SQIVND (reference sequence). The V gene end was trimmed by 5 bases and the J gene end by 14 bases; junction bases not matched to a gene: 11. The CDR3 loop is CASSPRTSGGAEFF. CDR3 sequence (DNA): TGTGCCAGTAGTCCTCGAACTAGCGGGGGAGCCGAGTTCTTC. Full variable domain (outside the CDR3, taken from reference TRBV19 and TRBJ2-1): DGGITQSPKYLFRKEGQNVTLSCEQNLNHDAMYWYRQDPGQGLRLIYYSQIVNDFQKGDIAEGYSVSREKKESFPLTVTSAQKNPTAFYLCASSPRTSGGAEFFGPGTRLTVL.

This clone has only one observation. V and J are TRBV27 and TRBJ2-1, with 12 bases lining up with TRBD2. Germline trimming cut 6 bases from V and 6 bases from J; bases unmatched to any gene: 6. The CDR3 consists of 15 residues. Germline CDR1 MNHEY, CDR2 SMNVEV (reference sequence). CDR3 DNA: TGTGCCAGCAGCCTGACTAGCGGGGGTACCAATGAGCAGTTCTTC. Translation gives CASSLTSGGTNEQFF.

CDR3 amino acids: CASYGTGIPGANVLTF. The CDR3 DNA is TGTGCCAGTTACGGGACAGGCATCCCTGGGGCCAACGTCCTGACTTTC. The V gene is TRBV19, the J gene TRBJ2-6, with TRBD1 identical over 8 bases. This CDR3 has 16 residues. Trimming removed 8 bases from V and 2 bases from J; junction bases left unmatched: 8. Germline CDR1 reads LNHDA; CDR2 reads SQIVND (reference sequence).

This clone was detected only once. The chain joins TRBV19 to TRBJ1-1; weak D call: TRBD1 (5 bases). Trimming stripped 5 bases from V and 6 bases from J, with 13 bases between. Germline V CDR1 and CDR2: LNHDA, SQIVND (reference sequence). This CDR3 is built from 13 residues. CDR3: CASSPQGYPEAFF. The CDR3, as DNA: TGTGCCAGTAGTCCCCAGGGATATCCTGAAGCTTTCTTT.

CDR3 nucleotides: TGCGCCAGCAGCTTACCAGGGGATGCCGGGGAGCTGTTTTTT. This gives the protein CASSLPGDAGELFF. This rearrangement joins TRBV4-1 to TRBJ2-2; weak D call: TRBD1 (6 bases). V lost 5 bases to trimming and J lost 6 bases, with 13 bases between them. From germline, CDR1 is MGHRA and CDR2 YSYEKL. This CDR3 contains 14 residues.

The chain carries TRBV10-3 and TRBJ2-1, with no clear D. CDR1 ENHRY and CDR2 SYGVKD come from the germline V gene. The ends were cut back, 2 bases at V and 7 bases at J, with 6 bases in the middle. The CDR3 loop spans 12 amino acids. CDR3 nucleotides: TGTGCCATCAGTGAGGCGGCGAATGAGCAGTTCTTC. Protein: CAISEAANEQFF.

The rearrangement joins TRBV5-1 to TRBJ2-7, with 8 positions matching TRBD1. There are 14 residues in the CDR3. The ends lost 4 bases at V and 2 bases at J; junction bases unmatched: 5. Germline CDR1 is SGHRS and CDR2 is YFSETQ. DNA of the CDR3: TGCGCCAGCAGCCGTCCGGGACAGGCCTACGAGCAGTACTTC. Its protein product is CASSRPGQAYEQYF.

The rearrangement joins TRBV2 to TRBJ1-2; D is ambiguous. This CDR3 region has 14 residues. CDR1 SNHLY and CDR2 FYNNEI come from the germline V gene. V lost 8 bases, J lost 4 bases, and 17 bases lay in between. The CDR3: CASLENILAYGYTF. As DNA, the CDR3 is TGTGCCAGCCTAGAGAATATACTAGCCTATGGCTACACCTTC.

J is TRBJ2-1 and V is TRBV5-1; 9 bases line up with TRBD2. The CDR3 totals 19 residues. Trimming took 4 bases from V and 4 from J; bases not matched to a gene: 18. Germline assignment: CDR1 SGHRS and CDR2 YFSETQ. The CDR3 sequence is CASSPGGSGGPESYNEQFF. CDR3 nucleotides: TGCGCCAGCAGCCCAGGGGGTAGCGGGGGCCCGGAGAGTTACAATGAGCAGTTCTTC.

V and J are TRBV7-3 and TRBJ2-7, with 7 bases lining up with TRBD2. This CDR3 is built from 14 residues. Trimming cost V 1 base and J 7 bases; bases outside gene matches: 7. CDR1 is SGHTA, CDR2 FQGTGA, per germline. This CDR3 is CASSLNGIGREQYF. The CDR3 DNA follows: TGTGCCAGCAGCTTAAATGGGATCGGGAGGGAGCAGTACTTC.

The chain combines TRBV20-1 with TRBJ2-3; D gene ambiguous. Germline CDR1 is DFQATT and CDR2 is SNEGSKA (reference sequence). This CDR3 contains 10 residues. V lost 3 bases to trimming and J lost 6 bases, with 4 bases between them. Written as DNA, the CDR3 is TGCAGTGCTAGTGAGGATACGCAGTATTTT. This translates into CSASEDTQYF.

The chain links TRBV12-1 to TRBJ1-6; the table names TRBD1, a call not compared with the DNA. TRBV12-1 is a recognized pseudogene. The CDR3 contains 15 residues. The CDR3 region is CASSFNSSYNSPLHF. CDR3 sequence (DNA): TGTGCCAGCAGCTTTAACAGCTCCTATAATTCACCCCTCCACTTT.

CDR3 nucleotide sequence: TGCGCCAGCGGGGGGACTGAAGCTTTCTTT. Amino acid sequence: CASGGTEAFF. The chain links TRBV10-2 to TRBJ1-1, with D perhaps matching TRBD1 (5 bases). This CDR3 region has 10 residues. V was shortened by 8 bases and J by 5 bases, with 6 bases between the two germline ends. CDR1 is WSHSY and CDR2 is SAAADI in the germline V gene.

CDR3 residues: CASSKWDSGSYGYTF. The CDR3 DNA reads as TGCGCCAGCAGCAAATGGGACTCCGGAAGCTATGGCTACACCTTC. The chain employs TRBV4-1 and TRBJ1-2, with D perhaps TRBD1 (5 bases). V dropped 5 bases and J dropped 4 bases, with 17 bases sitting between them. The germline gives CDR1 MGHRA, CDR2 YSYEKL. The CDR3 is 15 amino acids.

The gene calls are TRBV19 and TRBJ1-5; unclear D gene. Germline lookup yields CDR1 LNHDA and CDR2 SQIVND (reference sequence). The CDR3 is made up of 16 amino acids. V shed 0 bases and J shed 4 bases, with 13 bases lying between them. CDR3 nucleotide sequence: TGTGCCAGTAGTATAGATGGTCAACAGAAGAATCAGCCCCAGCATTTT. Protein product: CASSIDGQQKNQPQHF.

V and J are TRBV2 and TRBJ2-5, with TRBD1 matching over 11 bases. CDR1 and CDR2 (germline): SNHLY, FYNNEI. Unmatched junction bases numbered 8, after V lost 6 bases and J lost 5 bases. This CDR3 is 15 amino acids long. CDR3 coding DNA: TGTGCCAGCAGGGGGAGGACAGGGGGCTATGAGACCCAGTACTTC. It codes for CASRGRTGGYETQYF.